The next 28 T cell receptor beta chains were all read from a single sample in a study of cytomegalovirus exposure and HLA in healthy donors. Libraries were prepared by immunoSEQ multiplex PCR; TCRdb keeps only in-frame clonotypes and omits some of them. The sample lists around 300,000 clones, approximately 86% occurring once. Material: PBMCs. The receptors were sampled from a woman younger than 30 in good health and CMV-seronegative.

This clone was seen only a few times. The chain recombines TRBV2 with TRBJ1-6; D unclear. Trimming left V 7 bases short and J 6 bases short, with 10 bases between. Germline V gives CDR1 SNHLY, CDR2 FYNNEI. This CDR3 is 13 amino acids long. For the CDR3, the DNA is TGTGCCAGCACGGGGTGGAGTAATTCACCCCTCCACTTT. The encoded protein is CASTGWSNSPLHF.

This clone was detected only a few times. This chain joins TRBV20-1 and TRBJ1-5; D remains unclear. Germline CDR1 and CDR2: DFQATT and SNEGSKA (reference sequence). Deletions cut 3 bases from V and 6 bases from J, with 6 bases between. The CDR3 covers 11 residues. The CDR3 region has the DNA TGCAGTGCTAGGGAGGGTCAGCCCCAGCATTTT. As protein: CSAREGQPQHF.

The chain couples TRBV9 to TRBJ2-2, with TRBD1 matching 8 bases. The ends lost 2 bases at V and 6 bases at J; junction bases unmatched: 12. CDR1 and CDR2 from the germline V gene are SGDLS and YYNGEE. This CDR3 contains 17 residues. The CDR3 reads CASSVRHVGQGPGELFF. The CDR3 region has the DNA TGTGCCAGCAGCGTCCGCCACGTCGGACAGGGCCCCGGGGAGCTGTTTTTT.

The rearrangement uses TRBV4-1 and TRBJ1-1; no clear D. Trimming took 1 base from V and 1 from J, leaving 4 bases between them. The CDR3 runs to 13 residues. CDR1 and CDR2 from the germline V gene are MGHRA and YSYEKL. The CDR3 spells CASSQGGNTEAFF. CDR3 nucleotide sequence: TGCGCCAGCAGCCAAGGAGGGAACACTGAAGCTTTCTTT.

This clone came up once. The chain combines TRBV27 with TRBJ1-4; 9 bases are a match to TRBD1. The CDR3 contains 16 residues. After removal of 4 bases from V and 4 bases from J, the junction contained 7 bases not matched to a gene. In germline, CDR1 is MNHEY, CDR2 SMNVEV (reference sequence). For the CDR3, the DNA is TGTGCCAGCAGTTCCAGGGGACAGGGAAATAATGAAAAACTGTTTTTT. This sequence encodes CASSSRGQGNNEKLFF. The entire variable domain, with the rest obtained from reference TRBV27 and TRBJ1-4, is as follows: EAQVTQNPRYLITVTGKKLTVTCSQNMNHEYMSWYRQDPGLGLRQIYYSMNVEVTDKGDVPEGYKVSRKEKRNFPLILESPSPNQTSLYFCASSSRGQGNNEKLFFGSGTQLSVL.

The chain joins TRBV4-3 to TRBJ1-2; D ambiguous. CDR1 and CDR2 (germline): LGHNA, YSLEER. The V gene lost 1 base and the J gene lost 2 bases, with 8 bases spanning the gap. This CDR3 has 14 amino acids. The CDR3 DNA sequence: TGCGCCAGCAGCCAAGCATCCGGGAACTATGGCTACACCTTC. As protein: CASSQASGNYGYTF.

This clone was recorded only once. The chain carries TRBV27 and TRBJ2-1; TRBD1 aligns across 10 bases. This CDR3 contains 15 residues. The V segment lost 2 bases and the J segment 2 bases; nucleotides outside the gene matches: 0. Germline CDR1 MNHEY, CDR2 SMNVEV (reference sequence). The CDR3 region has the DNA TGTGCCAGCAGTTTAGGGACAGGGGCCTACAATGAGCAGTTCTTC. The encoded protein is CASSLGTGAYNEQFF.

The gene calls are TRBV4-1 and TRBJ1-5; 11 bases align to TRBD1. The CDR3 runs to 18 residues. V lost 3 bases, J lost 3 bases, and 10 bases stayed unmatched. CDR1 MGHRA and CDR2 YSYEKL come from the germline V gene. This CDR3 is CASSHFRDRGRINQPQHF. CDR3 coding DNA: TGCGCCAGCAGCCACTTCCGGGACAGGGGGAGAATCAATCAGCCCCAGCATTTT.

The chain recombines TRBV6-5 with TRBJ2-7; D ambiguous. The V and J ends lost 2 bases and 2 bases respectively, with 7 bases between them. Germline-derived CDR1 and CDR2 are MNHEY and SVGAGI. The length of the CDR3 is 13 residues. CDR3 coding DNA: TGTGCCAGCAGTTACCCCCCCGCCTACGAGCAGTACTTC. Its translation: CASSYPPAYEQYF.

V and J are TRBV5-1 and TRBJ2-3; 9 positions agree with TRBD2. Germline V gene lookup returns CDR1 SGHRS and CDR2 YFSETQ. V shed 4 bases and J 3 bases; nucleotides not matched to a gene: 9. This CDR3 has 16 residues. This CDR3 is CASSPVAGGPTDTQYF. CDR3 nucleotides: TGCGCCAGCAGCCCCGTTGCGGGAGGGCCGACAGATACGCAGTATTTT.

The gene calls are TRBV6-1 and TRBJ1-1; 9 bases are a match to TRBD1. Germline V gene lookup returns CDR1 MNHNS and CDR2 SASEGT. Trimming at V came to 2 bases and at J to 8 bases, leaving 6 bases not matched to a gene. The CDR3 sequence is 14 residues long. The CDR3 here is CASSEIGTGREAFF. CDR3 DNA: TGTGCCAGCAGTGAAATTGGGACAGGGAGAGAAGCTTTCTTT.

The chain uses TRBV2 and TRBJ1-1; D is perhaps TRBD1 (5 bases). The CDR3 contains 17 residues. V shed 5 bases and J shed 4 bases, with 23 bases lying between them. The germline V gene has CDR1 SNHLY and CDR2 FYNNEI. The DNA for the CDR3 is TGTGCCAGCAGTCCCCACCATCTGGGGCTGGTAAGCACTGAAGCTTTCTTT. Its protein product is CASSPHHLGLVSTEAFF.

This CDR3 reads CASSVDRVEQFF. For the CDR3, the DNA is TGTGCCAGCAGCGTTGATCGGGTTGAGCAGTTCTTC. This rearrangement joins TRBV7-2 to TRBJ2-1, with D unresolved. V dropped 5 bases and J dropped 9 bases, with 11 bases sitting between them. Germline assignment: CDR1 SGHTA and CDR2 FQGNSA. The CDR3 totals 12 residues. The entire variable domain, with the rest obtained from reference TRBV7-2 and TRBJ2-1, is as follows: GAGVSQSPSNKVTEKGKDVELRCDPISGHTALYWYRQSLGQGLEFLIYFQGNSAPDKSGLPSDRFSAERTGGSVSTLTIQRTQQEDSAVYLCASSVDRVEQFFGPGTRLTVL.

The chain is built from TRBV6-5 and TRBJ1-2; D is perhaps TRBD1 (5 bases). V was shortened by 2 bases and J by 4 bases, with 11 bases between the two germline ends. Germline V CDR1 and CDR2: MNHEY, SVGAGI. There are 14 residues in the CDR3. This CDR3 is CASSYRQGGYGYTF. The CDR3 DNA sequence: TGTGCCAGCAGTTACCGCCAGGGAGGCTATGGCTACACCTTC.

This clone showed up just a few times. The chain joins TRBV7-2 to TRBJ2-5, with TRBD2 matching 8 bases. The CDR3 contains 15 residues. CDR1 and CDR2 (germline): SGHTA, FQGNSA. V trimming: 1 base; J trimming: 0 bases; junction bases outside the gene matches: 1. The CDR3 is CASSLERGYQETQYF. In DNA form, the CDR3 reads TGTGCCAGCAGCTTAGAGCGGGGGTACCAAGAGACCCAGTACTTC. Using reference TRBV7-2 and TRBJ2-5 for the parts outside the CDR3, the full variable domain is GAGVSQSPSNKVTEKGKDVELRCDPISGHTALYWYRQSLGQGLEFLIYFQGNSAPDKSGLPSDRFSAERTGGSVSTLTIQRTQQEDSAVYLCASSLERGYQETQYFGPGTRLLVL.

The rearrangement links TRBV7-6 to TRBJ1-5; D might be TRBD1 (5 bases). This CDR3 spans 13 amino acids. From germline, CDR1 is SGHVS and CDR2 FNYEAQ. Trimming removed 5 bases from V and 6 bases from J, with 11 bases in between. The chain's CDR3 is CASSPGHGQPQHF. In DNA, the CDR3 is TGTGCCAGCAGCCCCGGACACGGTCAGCCCCAGCATTTT.

This clone was observed once. The genes are TRBV7-3 and TRBJ2-6; D unresolved. The CDR3 length is 14 residues. Per the germline V gene, CDR1 is SGHTA and CDR2 is FQGTGA. V lost 4 bases, J lost 3 bases, and 7 bases lay in between. CDR3 sequence reads: CASSSPGGANVLTF. Here the CDR3 DNA reads TGTGCCAGCAGCTCTCCCGGTGGGGCCAACGTCCTGACTTTC.

The J gene is TRBJ1-2, the V gene TRBV30, with 8 bases matching TRBD1. The CDR3 extends over 11 amino acids. Germline V gives CDR1 GTSNPN, CDR2 SVGIG (reference sequence). With V trimmed by 5 bases and J by 4 bases, 0 bases remained unmatched. CDR3 nucleotide sequence: TGTGCCTGGGGACAGGGCTATGGCTACACCTTC. Its translation: CAWGQGYGYTF.

V is TRBV6-5 and J is TRBJ2-3, with D perhaps matching TRBD1 (5 bases). Germline V CDR1 and CDR2: MNHEY, SVGAGI. V lost 6 bases to trimming and J lost 1 base, with 14 bases between them. This CDR3 contains 15 residues. The CDR3 loop is CASSSRTSGTDTQYF. CDR3 bases: TGTGCCAGCAGCTCGAGGACATCTGGCACAGATACGCAGTATTTT.

The chain links TRBV5-1 to TRBJ2-7, with 8 positions matching TRBD1. The length of the CDR3 is 14 residues. With V trimmed by 2 bases and J by 7 bases, 8 bases remained unmatched. The V gene's germline CDR1 is SGHRS and CDR2 YFSETQ. The CDR3 DNA is TGCGCCAGCAGCTTTGGGGCAGGGGGCTGGGAGCAGTACTTC. As protein: CASSFGAGGWEQYF.

CDR3 nucleotides: TGTGCCAGCAGCTTAGAGCGGGAGACCCAGTACTTC. Translating it yields CASSLERETQYF. The V call is TRBV13, the J call TRBJ2-5; D might be TRBD2 (5 bases). The germline gives CDR1 PRHDT, CDR2 FYEKMQ (reference sequence). Between the trimmed V and J ends, which lost 1 base and 5 bases, there was a span of 5 bases. The CDR3 has 12 residues.

V usage is TRBV11-2 and J usage is TRBJ1-2, with D possibly matching TRBD1 (5 bases). The germline V gene has CDR1 SGHAT and CDR2 FQNNGV. There are 14 residues in the CDR3. The V end lost 5 bases, the J end lost 4 bases, and 14 bases lay between the germline ends. The CDR3 nucleotides are TGTGCCAGCAGCCAGCTCCAGGGCTTCTATGGCTACACCTTC. It is translated as CASSQLQGFYGYTF. The full variable domain, completed using reference TRBV11-2 and TRBJ1-2, is EAGVAQSPRYKIIEKRQSVAFWCNPISGHATLYWYQQILGQGPKLLIQFQNNGVVDDSQLPKDRFSAERLKGVDSTLKIQPAKLEDSAVYLCASSQLQGFYGYTFGSGTRLTVV.

The rearrangement uses TRBV5-4 and TRBJ2-5; TRBD2 matches at 14 bases. Trimming cost V 4 bases and J 5 bases; bases outside gene matches: 7. Germline V lookup: CDR1 SGHNT, CDR2 YYREEE (reference sequence). This CDR3 comprises 16 residues. Written as DNA, the CDR3 is TGTGCCAGCAGCGGGGGGACTAGCGGGAGAGCGGAGACCCAGTACTTC. As protein: CASSGGTSGRAETQYF.

The chain combines TRBV18 with TRBJ2-7, with TRBD2 identical over 8 bases. The germline V gene has CDR1 KGHSH and CDR2 LQKENI. The length of the CDR3 is 15 residues. V lost 2 bases and J lost 1; bases outside the gene matches: 4. CDR3 nucleotide sequence: TGTGCCAGCTCACCAACAGCGGGGGATTCCTACGAGCAGTACTTC. It specifies CASSPTAGDSYEQYF.

J is TRBJ2-2 and V is TRBV5-4; 10 nucleotides align to TRBD2. This CDR3 comprises 16 residues. Trimming removed 3 bases from V and 1 base from J; junction bases left unmatched: 3. Germline assignment: CDR1 SGHNT and CDR2 YYREEE (reference sequence). CDR3 DNA: TGTGCCAGCAGCTCTATAGCGGGGGGGAACACCGGGGAGCTGTTTTTT. This encodes CASSSIAGGNTGELFF.

The CDR3 coding sequence is TGTGCCAGCAGCATCCGGGACAGGGTCGGTGAGCAGTTCTTC. The encoded protein is CASSIRDRVGEQFF. The rearrangement uses TRBV7-8 and TRBJ2-1; TRBD1 aligns across 9 bases. CDR3 length equals 14 residues. V shed 5 bases, J shed 9 bases, and the junction held 8 bases outside the gene matches. Germline V gene data show CDR1 as SGHVS and CDR2 as FQNEAQ.

V and J are TRBV5-6 and TRBJ1-2, with TRBD1 matching over 8 bases. Germline V lookup: CDR1 SGHDT, CDR2 YYEEEE. J gave up 3 bases and V 4 bases, and 2 bases lay outside the gene matches. CDR3 length equals 13 residues. The CDR3 spells CASSLTGDYGYTF. In DNA, the CDR3 is TGTGCCAGCAGCCTGACAGGGGACTATGGCTACACCTTC.

This rearrangement joins TRBV5-1 to TRBJ1-1; 9 nucleotides line up with TRBD1. CDR3 length: 18 residues. Unmatched junction bases numbered 14, after V lost 4 bases and J lost 1 base. Germline values: CDR1 SGHRS, CDR2 YFSETQ. The CDR3 loop reads CASSLRIWDRDSNTEAFF. DNA for the CDR3: TGCGCCAGCAGCCTGAGGATATGGGACAGGGATTCGAACACTGAAGCTTTCTTT. Drawing the rest from reference TRBV5-1 and TRBJ1-1, the complete variable domain is KAGVTQTPRYLIKTRGQQVTLSCSPISGHRSVSWYQQTPGQGLQFLFEYFSETQRNKGNFPGRFSGRQFSNSRSEMNVSTLELGDSALYLCASSLRIWDRDSNTEAFFGQGTRLTVV.